One and the same sample provided the 32 T cell receptor beta chains below, sequenced in a study of CD8+ T cells in alopecia areata. Following RNA extraction, reverse transcription yielded cDNA that acted as the sequencing template. Sequencing used immunoSEQ multiplex PCR; TCRdb keeps in-frame clones, though not all of them. Among around 140,000 clones listed, approximately 50% were seen once. The material sequenced was CD4+ T cells sorted from blood. These receptor sequences come from a human donor with alopecia areata.

The chain links TRBV6-6 to TRBJ2-1; maybe TRBD2 (6 bases). Deletions cut 4 bases from V and 7 bases from J, with 11 bases between. This CDR3 is built from 13 residues. Germline V gene data show CDR1 as MNHNY and CDR2 as SVGAGI (reference sequence). CDR3 sequence: CASSSRTKNEQFF. The CDR3 nucleotides are TGTGCCAGCAGTTCCCGGACTAAAAATGAGCAGTTCTTC.

J is TRBJ1-2 and V is TRBV5-1; the D gene is possibly TRBD1 (5 bases). Germline CDR1 is SGHRS and CDR2 is YFSETQ. The V end was cut by 1 base, the J end by 4 bases, with 11 bases between. The CDR3 loop spans 14 amino acids. Here the CDR3 reads CASSLTGMGYGYTF. CDR3 DNA sequence: TGCGCCAGCAGCTTGACAGGAATGGGCTATGGCTACACCTTC.

In its sample, this clone was seen a few times. The rearrangement uses TRBV18 and TRBJ1-1, with D possibly TRBD1 on 5 matching bases. The length of the CDR3 is 12 residues. Germline lookup yields CDR1 KGHSH and CDR2 LQKENI. Trimming cost V 9 bases and J 1 base, with 9 bases left between them. The CDR3 loop reads CASAQGNTEAFF. The CDR3 coding sequence is TGTGCCAGTGCCCAGGGGAACACTGAAGCTTTCTTT.

The CDR3 spells CASSSRTGKRTDTQYF. The CDR3 bases are TGTGCCAGCAGTTCAAGGACCGGTAAAAGGACAGATACGCAGTATTTT. The J gene is TRBJ2-3, the V gene TRBV28; D gene ambiguous. V was trimmed by 4 bases and J by 3 bases, leaving 17 bases between them. This CDR3 is built from 16 residues. Germline V gene lookup returns CDR1 MDHEN and CDR2 SYDVKM.

The chain uses TRBV5-1 and TRBJ2-1; no definite D call. This CDR3 spans 14 amino acids. V shed 7 bases and J shed 3 bases, with 14 bases lying between them. The V gene's germline CDR1 is SGHRS and CDR2 YFSETQ. In nucleotides, the CDR3 is TGCGCCAGCCAGGCCCAATCCGGCTACAATGAGCAGTTCTTC. It is translated as CASQAQSGYNEQFF. The entire variable domain, with the rest obtained from reference TRBV5-1 and TRBJ2-1, is as follows: KAGVTQTPRYLIKTRGQQVTLSCSPISGHRSVSWYQQTPGQGLQFLFEYFSETQRNKGNFPGRFSGRQFSNSRSEMNVSTLELGDSALYLCASQAQSGYNEQFFGPGTRLTVL.

About this clone: An end of the junction does not agree with germline; a read error may underlie this. This chain links TRBV5-1 with TRBJ2-5, with D maybe TRBD1 (6 bases). In germline, CDR1 is SGHRS, CDR2 YFSETQ. The CDR3 extends over 13 amino acids. CDR3 sequence reads: CASGLGALETQYF. The CDR3 DNA is TGCGCCAGCGGCTTGGGGGCGCTTGAGACCCAGTACTTC.

The CDR3 region is CASGRDRANTDTQYF. The CDR3 DNA follows: TGTGCTAGTGGTCGGGACAGAGCAAACACAGATACGCAGTATTTT. The V call is TRBV12-5, the J call TRBJ2-3, with 7 bases aligning to TRBD1. Germline assignment: CDR1 LGHNT and CDR2 FRNRAP. V was pared by 5 bases and J by 2 bases, with 7 bases of the junction left unmatched. This CDR3 contains 15 residues. Based on the CDR3 plus reference TRBV12-5 and TRBJ2-3, the full variable domain is DARVTQTPRHKVTEMGQEVTMRCQPILGHNTVFWYRQTMMQGLELLAYFRNRAPLDDSGMPKDRFSAEMPDATLATLKIQPSEPRDSAVYFCASGRDRANTDTQYFGPGTRLTVL.

This chain uses TRBV30 with TRBJ2-7; the D is unclear. The CDR3 spans 14 residues. Per the germline V gene, CDR1 is GTSNPN and CDR2 is SVGIG (reference sequence). V lost 4 bases and J 0 bases, leaving 13 bases between the germline ends. CDR3 DNA sequence: TGTGCCTGGATGTCGGGCGAAAACTCCTACGAGCAGTACTTC. It is translated as CAWMSGENSYEQYF.

The chain uses TRBV28 and TRBJ2-7; 10 nucleotides align to TRBD1. The junction had 10 bases not matched to a gene; V was cut back by 6 bases and J by 5 bases. The germline V gene has CDR1 MDHEN and CDR2 SYDVKM. The length of the CDR3 is 15 residues. CDR3 region: CASSTPGQGTDEQYF. The CDR3 DNA is TGTGCCAGCAGCACCCCGGGACAGGGGACCGACGAGCAGTACTTC.

This chain connects TRBV30 to TRBJ2-7; possibly TRBD2 for D (5 bases). The germline V gene has CDR1 GTSNPN and CDR2 SVGIG (reference sequence). V lost 2 bases, J lost 8 bases, and 16 bases lay in between. CDR3 length equals 13 residues. Written as DNA, the CDR3 is TGTGCCTGGAGTCCCGGGGTTGGAAAGAAGCAGTACTTC. It specifies CAWSPGVGKKQYF.

A few counts support this clone. This chain uses TRBV29-1 with TRBJ1-1; D unresolved. Germline CDR1 SQVTM, CDR2 ANQGSEA. Trimming stripped 7 bases from V and 1 base from J, with 10 bases between. CDR3 length: 12 amino acids. CDR3 sequence (DNA): TGCAGCGGAGTTCGCGGGAACACTGAAGCTTTCTTT. Translation gives CSGVRGNTEAFF.

A few counts support this clone. This chain joins TRBV18 and TRBJ2-6; 10 positions agree with TRBD1. Losses at the gene ends were 4 bases for V and 1 base for J; bases not matched to a gene: 4. Germline V lookup: CDR1 KGHSH, CDR2 LQKENI. The CDR3 totals 17 residues. The CDR3 DNA sequence: TGTGCCAGCTCACAGGGACAGGGGCCGTCTGGGGCCAACGTCCTGACTTTC. Translating gives CASSQGQGPSGANVLTF.

This clone was observed a handful of times. The genes are TRBV30 and TRBJ2-1; TRBD2 might be the D (6 bases). The germline V gene encodes CDR1 GTSNPN and CDR2 SVGIG (reference sequence). The CDR3 length is 15 residues. V lost 4 bases to trimming and J lost 0 bases, with 13 bases between them. The CDR3 reads CAWTPLAASYNEQFF. The DNA for the CDR3 is TGTGCCTGGACACCTTTAGCGGCCTCCTACAATGAGCAGTTCTTC.

This clone was recorded a few times. The V call is TRBV2, the J call TRBJ2-5; D possibly corresponds to TRBD2 (5 bases). Trimming pared 8 bases from V and 3 bases from J, leaving 10 bases between. Germline V gene data show CDR1 as SNHLY and CDR2 as FYNNEI. The CDR3 has 12 residues. The CDR3, as DNA: TGTGCCAGCTTCGGGAAAGAAGAGACCCAGTACTTC. Its translation: CASFGKEETQYF. Looking up the rest from reference TRBV2 and TRBJ2-5 gives the full variable domain: EPEVTQTPSHQVTQMGQEVILRCVPISNHLYFYWYRQILGQKVEFLVSFYNNEISEKSEIFDDQFSVERPDGSNFTLKIRSTKLEDSAMYFCASFGKEETQYFGPGTRLLVL.

This clone was observed a few times. V usage is TRBV6-6 and J usage is TRBJ2-3; D remains unclear. The CDR3 runs to 13 residues. V lost 2 bases and J lost 0, with 3 bases in between. From germline, CDR1 is MNHNY and CDR2 SVGAGI (reference sequence). The chain's CDR3 is CASSYDSTDTQYF. In DNA form, the CDR3 reads TGTGCCAGCAGTTACGACAGCACAGATACGCAGTATTTT.

The J gene is TRBJ1-2, the V gene TRBV29-1; D gene uncertain. V lost 6 bases to trimming and J lost 4 bases, with 24 bases between them. Germline-derived CDR1 and CDR2 are SQVTM and ANQGSEA. This CDR3 has 16 residues. The CDR3 nucleotides are TGCAGCGTGCCTAAGGGCGATTCCCTAACTGGCTATGGCTACACCTTC. As protein: CSVPKGDSLTGYGYTF.

The rearrangement uses TRBV30 and TRBJ1-1, with D maybe TRBD1 (5 bases). The CDR3 is 11 amino acids. Germline V gene data show CDR1 as GTSNPN and CDR2 as SVGIG (reference sequence). The V and J ends lost 0 bases and 7 bases respectively, with 6 bases between them. CDR3: CAWSVGGEAFF. CDR3 in DNA: TGTGCCTGGAGTGTGGGGGGTGAAGCTTTCTTT.

This CDR3 is CASSYSSWSEQFF. The DNA of the CDR3 is TGTGCCAGCAGTTACTCTTCCTGGAGTGAGCAGTTCTTC. J is TRBJ2-1 and V is TRBV6-5; the D is unclear. Deletions cut 0 bases from V and 9 bases from J, with 9 bases between. CDR1 and CDR2 from the germline V gene are MNHEY and SVGAGI. This CDR3 contains 13 residues.

The sample holds one count of this clone. V and J are TRBV29-1 and TRBJ2-1; 11 bases align to TRBD2. Trimming removed 6 bases from V and 6 bases from J; junction bases left unmatched: 16. Germline V gives CDR1 SQVTM, CDR2 ANQGSEA. The CDR3 runs 17 residues. The CDR3 DNA is TGCAGCGTCGACGGACTAGCGGGTACACCCCGCGGCAATGAGCAGTTCTTC. Translation gives CSVDGLAGTPRGNEQFF.

This clone has a handful of counts. The chain joins TRBV29-1 to TRBJ2-3, with a tentative D call TRBD2 (5 bases). This CDR3 spans 14 amino acids. Trimming pared 5 bases from V and 2 bases from J, leaving 14 bases between. Germline-derived CDR1 and CDR2 are SQVTM and ANQGSEA. CDR3 sequence reads: CSVSSSPTTDTQYF. In nucleotides, the CDR3 is TGCAGCGTTTCCTCTAGCCCTACCACAGATACGCAGTATTTT.

The chain joins TRBV29-1 to TRBJ2-7; D remains unclear. Trimming removed 1 base from V and 3 bases from J, with 4 bases in between. Germline V gives CDR1 SQVTM, CDR2 ANQGSEA. The CDR3 extends over 11 amino acids. The CDR3 DNA reads TGCAGCGTTGAAGTCCTCTACGAGCAGTACTTC. Its protein product is CSVEVLYEQYF.

In this sample, this clone turned up a few times. The chain combines TRBV4-1 with TRBJ2-1; D might be TRBD1 (6 bases). The germline gives CDR1 MGHRA, CDR2 YSYEKL. Trimming took 7 bases from V and 9 from J, leaving 13 bases between them. The CDR3 has 12 amino acids. The CDR3 sequence: CASTSPRGEQFF. In DNA form, the CDR3 reads TGCGCCAGCACCTCCCCCAGGGGTGAGCAGTTCTTC.

About this clone itself: Within the sample, other DNA sequences also encode this same CDR3. V usage is TRBV29-1 and J usage is TRBJ2-5; D possibly corresponds to TRBD1 (5 bases). This CDR3 region has 12 residues. The V end lost 6 bases, the J end lost 2 bases, and 10 bases lay between the germline ends. CDR1 and CDR2 (germline): SQVTM, ANQGSEA. The CDR3 sequence is CSVGAGQETQYF. CDR3 DNA: TGCAGCGTAGGGGCAGGGCAAGAGACCCAGTACTTC.

The sample holds a few counts of this clone. J is TRBJ2-3 and V is TRBV15; D uncertain. The V and J ends lost 5 bases and 5 bases respectively, with 8 bases between them. Germline V CDR1 and CDR2: LNHNV, YYDKDF (reference sequence). The CDR3 is 12 residues long. CDR3 nucleotide sequence: TGTGCCACCAGCCCCAGCGTAGATACGCAGTATTTT. Its translation: CATSPSVDTQYF.

CDR3 region: CSVASGTGHNEQFF. DNA of the CDR3: TGCAGCGTTGCCTCCGGGACAGGACACAATGAGCAGTTCTTC. V is TRBV29-1 and J is TRBJ2-1; 8 nucleotides line up with TRBD1. The CDR3 covers 14 residues. Germline V gene data show CDR1 as SQVTM and CDR2 as ANQGSEA. Germline trimming cut 4 bases from V and 5 bases from J; bases unmatched to any gene: 7.

This chain links TRBV29-1 with TRBJ2-5, with TRBD1 matching 9 bases. With V trimmed by 6 bases and J by 5 bases, 16 bases remained unmatched. The CDR3 has 16 amino acids. Germline V gives CDR1 SQVTM, CDR2 ANQGSEA. The CDR3 here is CSVGAVGQGLQETQYF. DNA for the CDR3: TGCAGCGTGGGGGCCGTTGGACAGGGGCTCCAGGAGACCCAGTACTTC.

This clone was counted only a few times. CDR3 residues: CSVGYSNQPQHF. In nucleotides, the CDR3 is TGCAGCGTTGGCTATAGCAATCAGCCCCAGCATTTT. The chain combines TRBV29-1 with TRBJ1-5, with D hard to call. The CDR3 extends over 12 amino acids. CDR1 is SQVTM, CDR2 ANQGSEA, per germline. The V end lost 4 bases, the J end lost 0 bases, and 4 bases lay between the germline ends.

In its sample, this clone was seen a few times. The chain recombines TRBV7-9 with TRBJ2-7, with D unresolved. CDR1 and CDR2 from the germline V gene are SEHNR and FQNEAQ (reference sequence). Trimming took 2 bases from V and 2 from J, leaving 7 bases between them. The CDR3 sequence is 13 residues long. CDR3 loop: CASSLKPAYEQYF. CDR3 DNA sequence: TGTGCCAGCAGCTTAAAACCAGCCTACGAGCAGTACTTC.

V gene TRBV19 combines with J gene TRBJ1-1; 9 bases are a match to TRBD1. This CDR3 is built from 14 residues. V was pared by 4 bases and J by 3 bases, with 3 bases of the junction left unmatched. CDR1 is LNHDA and CDR2 is SQIVND in the germline V gene (reference sequence). The CDR3 here is CASSTRDRDTEAFF. In DNA form, the CDR3 reads TGTGCCAGTAGTACCCGGGACAGGGACACTGAAGCTTTCTTT.

V is TRBV5-1 and J is TRBJ2-3; weak D call: TRBD2 (5 bases). The germline V gene encodes CDR1 SGHRS and CDR2 YFSETQ. The CDR3 length is 15 residues. Trimming shortened V by 1 base and J by 0 bases, and 9 bases separated the two germline ends. Written as DNA, the CDR3 is TGCGCCAGCAGCTTGTTTAGCGCGAGCACAGATACGCAGTATTTT. This translates into CASSLFSASTDTQYF.

V is TRBV5-4 and J is TRBJ1-2; 7 nucleotides agree with TRBD1. The CDR3 consists of 17 residues. V shed 3 bases and J 5 bases; nucleotides not matched to a gene: 16. The germline CDR1 and CDR2 sequences are SGHNT and YYREEE (reference sequence). The CDR3 loop reads CASSYARGGTDLYGYTF. In nucleotides, the CDR3 is TGTGCCAGCAGCTACGCGCGTGGGGGGACAGACCTTTATGGCTACACCTTC.

V gene TRBV5-1 combines with J gene TRBJ2-2; D is uncertain. Trimming pared 2 bases from V and 1 base from J, leaving 9 bases between. This CDR3 region has 15 residues. Germline V gene lookup returns CDR1 SGHRS and CDR2 YFSETQ. The CDR3 DNA sequence: TGCGCCAGCAGCTTAACGGCCGAGAACACCGGGGAGCTGTTTTTT. Translating gives CASSLTAENTGELFF.